This T cell receptor (beta chain) originates from a study of shared clonotypes between healthy human individuals. Study in general: Serving as donors were two women and a few men, whose ages spanned 18 to 49.

CDR3 length: 18 residues. Per the germline V gene, CDR1 is SGHRS and CDR2 is YFSETQ. The V segment lost 4 bases and the J segment 4 bases; nucleotides outside the gene matches: 12. At deep level, the assay was performed. Profiling relied on immunoSEQ multiplex PCR, and the TCRdb table lists in-frame clones only, not all of them. In the table there are approximately 500,000 clones, almost 97% of which are singletons. The specimen was naive CD4+ T cells sorted from blood. The subset here: CD45RA+ positively selected. V usage is TRBV5-1 and J usage is TRBJ2-6; 9 bases are a match to TRBD1. This receptor was identified in a woman aged 30 to 39 in good health. CDR3 amino acids: CASSQLQGAASGANVLTF. The CDR3 bases are TGCGCCAGCAGCCAATTACAGGGGGCAGCCTCCGGGGCCAACGTCCTGACTTTC. The full variable domain, its missing parts supplied by reference TRBV5-1 and TRBJ2-6, is KAGVTQTPRYLIKTRGQQVTLSCSPISGHRSVSWYQQTPGQGLQFLFEYFSETQRNKGNFPGRFSGRQFSNSRSEMNVSTLELGDSALYLCASSQLQGAASGANVLTFGAGSRLTVL.